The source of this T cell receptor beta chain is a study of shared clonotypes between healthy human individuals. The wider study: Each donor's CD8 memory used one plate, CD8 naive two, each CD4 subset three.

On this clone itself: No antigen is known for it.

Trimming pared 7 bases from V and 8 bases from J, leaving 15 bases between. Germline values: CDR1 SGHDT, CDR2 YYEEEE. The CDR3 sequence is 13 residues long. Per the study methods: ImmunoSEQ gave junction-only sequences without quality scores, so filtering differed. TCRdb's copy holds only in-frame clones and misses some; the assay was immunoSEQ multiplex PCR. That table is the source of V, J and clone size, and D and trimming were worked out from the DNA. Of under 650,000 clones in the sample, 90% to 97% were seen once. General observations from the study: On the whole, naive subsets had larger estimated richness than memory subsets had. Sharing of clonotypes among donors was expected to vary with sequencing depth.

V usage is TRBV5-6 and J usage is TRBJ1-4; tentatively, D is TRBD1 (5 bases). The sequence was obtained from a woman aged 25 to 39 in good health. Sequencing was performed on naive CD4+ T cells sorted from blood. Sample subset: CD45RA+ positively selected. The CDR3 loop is CASWRAGMEKLFF. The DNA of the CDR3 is TGTGCCAGCTGGCGGGCAGGGATGGAAAAACTGTTTTTT.